This T cell receptor (beta chain) was observed in a study of blood T cell repertoires in COVID-19. Across the whole study: PBMCs, B-cell-depleted T cells, or T cells were the source of the cDNA or gDNA that made up the material.

With 4 bases clipped from V and 3 bases from J, the junction kept 11 bases outside the gene matches. This CDR3 has 17 residues. Germline values: CDR1 KGHSH, CDR2 LQKENI. Original methodology: Estimated nucleated cell counts came from reference gene primer amplification. Here immunoSEQ multiplex PCR was the method, and the copy in TCRdb shows in-frame clones only, minus some. V and J calls and clone size follow that table, whereas D and trimming were derived from the DNA. The sample carries roughly 200,000 clones, roughly 88% recorded once. Those enrolled, adults aged about 18 to 89 years, came from fewer than 25 US areas. Cohort assignment relied on participant-reported clinical history.

The chain carries TRBV18 and TRBJ2-2; TRBD2 matches 7 bases. This TCR came from a man aged 35 to 55 with acute COVID-19. Sequencing input: PBMCs or T cells enriched from blood (not recorded which). The CDR3 protein is CASSQEAGAADTGELFF. The CDR3 bases are TGTGCCAGCTCACAAGAGGCGGGAGCAGCAGACACCGGGGAGCTGTTTTTT.